This TCR beta chain stems from a study of low-dose radiotherapy and immunotherapy resistance in tumors. On the study more broadly: On a schedule of every two weeks, intravenous cyclophosphamide at a dose of 200 mg/m2 was delivered one day before each radiation and immunotherapy administration. Starting cycle 1 day 1, oral aspirin 300 mg was given daily for four cycles.

Regarding time point: after trial treatment. The treatment was: LDRT plus nivolumab, ipilimumab, low-dose cyclophosphamide and aspirin (RACIN trial). It was nivolumab, ipilimumab, aspirin, low-dose cyclophosphamide and low-dose radiotherapy that donors received. This clonotype was recorded at least ten times. Primers targeting TRAV and TRBV primed first-strand cDNA, covering alpha and beta chains. TCR amplification used about 18 PCR cycles, a constant-region primer and a V-primer adapter. From the reads, TCRdb called clonotypes with MiXCR, one entry per CDR3 protein. The sample lists some 38,000 distinct CDR3 sequences; 20% to 25% were seen once. V was shortened by 5 bases and J by 5 bases, with 13 bases between the two germline ends. This CDR3 contains 14 residues. Germline-derived CDR1 and CDR2 are MGHRA and YSYEKL.

Here the sequenced sample was PBMCs, taken after low-dose radiotherapy plus immunotherapy. The TCR sequence derives from a female donor with ovarian cancer. The rearrangement links TRBV4-1 to TRBJ2-1; possibly TRBD2 for D (6 bases). The CDR3 spells CASSSRTTNNEQFF. The CDR3 nucleotides read TGCGCCAGCAGCAGCAGGACTACAAACAATGAGCAGTTCTTC.